Listed below are T cell receptor beta chains from one sample, sequenced in a study of shared clonotypes between healthy human individuals. Assay: immunoSEQ multiplex PCR; the TCRdb copy retains only in-frame clones and omits some. In the table there are 200,000 to 250,000 clones, about 69% of which are singletons. Sequenced sample: memory CD4+ T cells sorted from blood. The receptors shown here come from a man under 40 in good health. The CDR3 runs from the conserved cysteine through the conserved F or W. D genes are given only for firm matches. The size entry is marked missing in some rows and otherwise reads once, few, many or a size class.

size	J	V	length	D	DNA	CDR3
.	TRBJ2-5	TRBV5-1	16	TRBD2	TGCGCCAGCAGCAAGCTGACTAGCGGGCTTAAAGAGACCCAGTACTTC	CASSKLTSGLKETQYF
.	TRBJ2-1	TRBV10-3	13	.	TGTGCCATCGGGGCAGGGAATAGAAATGAGCAGTTCTTC	CAIGAGNRNEQFF
many	TRBJ1-1	TRBV5-4	16	TRBD1	TGTGCCAGCAGCCAACGGACAGGGGGCGGGAACACTGAAGCTTTCTTT	CASSQRTGGGNTEAFF
.	TRBJ2-3	TRBV11-2	15	.	TGTGCCAGCAGCGCAAGGGGACTCGGCACAGATACGCAGTATTTT	CASSARGLGTDTQYF
few	TRBJ1-1	TRBV9	14	.	TGTGCCAGCAGCGTAGGTCCGAGGAACACTGAAGCTTTCTTT	CASSVGPRNTEAFF
once	TRBJ2-3	TRBV5-5	16	.	TGTGCCAGCAGCTCCTCACAGGGGAGGTACGCAGATACGCAGTATTTT	CASSSSQGRYADTQYF
.	TRBJ2-2	TRBV7-2	15	.	TGTGCCAGCAGCTTAGGGACCCCAGGCGCCGGGGAGCTGTTTTTT	CASSLGTPGAGELFF
few	TRBJ2-7	TRBV9	15	TRBD2	TGTGCCAGCAGCCGGGAAGCGGGAGTTATAAACGAGCAGTACTTC	CASSREAGVINEQYF
.	TRBJ2-7	TRBV7-9	14	.	TGTGCCAGCAGCCCAGCTCGGGTCCTCTACGAGCAGTACTTC	CASSPARVLYEQYF
.	TRBJ2-1	TRBV5-4	14	TRBD2	TGTGCCTCTGGGGCGGGAGGGGTACAGAATGAGCAGTTCTTC	CASGAGGVQNEQFF
.	TRBJ2-3	TRBV7-2	15	.	TGTGCCAGCAGCGGTGGACGGGGCTTCACAGATACGCAGTATTTT	CASSGGRGFTDTQYF
few	TRBJ1-2	TRBV2	14	.	TGTGCCAGCAGTGCTGGGGCAGCCGGCTATGGCTACACCTTC	CASSAGAAGYGYTF
.	TRBJ1-2	TRBV28	12	.	TGTGCCAGCAGTTTAAGGTGGATCGGCTACACCTTC	CASSLRWIGYTF
.	TRBJ2-3	TRBV5-8	14	.	TGTGCCAGCAGTACTCGAGGGTCCCCAGATACGCAGTATTTT	CASSTRGSPDTQYF
.	TRBJ2-1	TRBV9	16	TRBD1	TGTGCCAGCAGCGTAGGGACAGGGTGGGAAAGGGATGAGCAGTTCTTC	CASSVGTGWERDEQFF
.	TRBJ1-3	TRBV10-1	17	.	TGCGCCAGACTAAAAACACAAAATGACAGTTCTGGAAACACCATATATTTT	CARLKTQNDSSGNTIYF
.	TRBJ2-5	TRBV9	13	TRBD1	TGTGCCAGCAGCCCACAGGGGTTAGAGACCCAGTACTTC	CASSPQGLETQYF
.	TRBJ2-7	TRBV5-1	14	.	TGCGCCAGCAGCGGGGGACAGCGGGCAGACGAGCAGTACTTC	CASSGGQRADEQYF
.	TRBJ2-1	TRBV7-2	13	.	TGTGCCAGCAGCATAACAGTATCCAATGAGCAGTTCTTC	CASSITVSNEQFF
.	TRBJ2-7	TRBV5-4	15	.	TGTGCCAGCAGCTGGGATGGGGGGGCTAGCTACGAGCAGTACTTC	CASSWDGGASYEQYF
few	TRBJ2-2	TRBV5-1	14	TRBD1	TGCGCCAGCAGCCCCCAGGGGGACACCGGGGAGCTGTTTTTT	CASSPQGDTGELFF
.	TRBJ2-2	TRBV9	15	.	TGTGCCAGCAGCGTCTTTCTGGATAGCACCGGGGAGCTGTTTTTT	CASSVFLDSTGELFF
.	TRBJ2-5	TRBV18	11	.	TGTGCCAGCTCACGTGGAGAGACCCAGTACTTC	CASSRGETQYF
.	TRBJ1-5	TRBV6-1	14	.	TGTGCCAGCAGTGACAGTACGTATAATCAGCCCCAGCATTTT	CASSDSTYNQPQHF
.	TRBJ2-6	TRBV7-2	16	.	TGTGCCAGCAGCCCCCACCTCACGCCTGGGGCCAACGTCCTGACTTTC	CASSPHLTPGANVLTF
few	TRBJ1-2	TRBV5-1	15	.	TGCGCCAGCAGGGACGTGGGAGGATCAAACTATGGCTACACCTTC	CASRDVGGSNYGYTF
.	TRBJ2-7	TRBV5-6	15	TRBD1	TGTGCCAGCAGCTACAGGGGGATAGTTATCCACGAGCAGTACTTC	CASSYRGIVIHEQYF
.	TRBJ2-7	TRBV5-1	14	.	TGCGCCAGCAGCTCGGGACTGCAGTTCTACGAGCAGTACTTC	CASSSGLQFYEQYF
.	TRBJ2-6	TRBV5-6	16	.	TGTGCCAGCAGCTTGCTCGGTACCTCTGGGGCCAACGTCCTGACTTTC	CASSLLGTSGANVLTF
.	TRBJ2-3	TRBV29-1	21	TRBD2	TGCAGCGTTGATCCCGTATCGGAGTCGGGACTAGCGGGAGGGCCTACAGATACGCAGTATTTT	CSVDPVSESGLAGGPTDTQYF
.	TRBJ2-7	TRBV10-3	14	.	TGTGCCATCTCGGGGGGGACAGGAACCTACGAGCAGTACTTC	CAISGGTGTYEQYF
once	TRBJ2-7	TRBV29-1	14	TRBD1	TGCAGCGTATTAGGACAGGGGGCGTTCAACGAGCAGTACTTC	CSVLGQGAFNEQYF
once	TRBJ2-7	TRBV5-1	15	.	TGCGCCAGCAGCTTTCGCCAGGGGCCCTCCTACGAGCAGTACTTC	CASSFRQGPSYEQYF
.	TRBJ2-5	TRBV9	14	.	TGTGCCAGCAGCGTAGGTCAGGGGAGGGAGACCCAGTACTTC	CASSVGQGRETQYF
.	TRBJ2-1	TRBV10-2	14	TRBD2	TGCGCCAGCGCAACTAGCGGGAGATACAATGAGCAGTTCTTC	CASATSGRYNEQFF
.	TRBJ2-7	TRBV28	16	.	TGTGCCAGCAGTTTCCTTCGTGGCAGATACTCCTACGAGCAGTACTTC	CASSFLRGRYSYEQYF
.	TRBJ2-2	TRBV7-8	16	TRBD1	TGTGCCAGCAGCACGACGACAGGGTGGGACACCGGGGAGCTGTTTTTT	CASSTTTGWDTGELFF
.	TRBJ1-1	TRBV6-6	15	.	TGTGCCAGCAGTTTGGGTCAGCGAATGAACACTGAAGCTTTCTTT	CASSLGQRMNTEAFF
once	TRBJ2-7	TRBV27	16	TRBD1	TGTGCCAGCAGTTTATCGGCCATGAGACAGGGGGCGGTGCAGTACTTC	CASSLSAMRQGAVQYF
few	TRBJ2-3	TRBV2	11	.	TGTGCCAGCGGGAGGGGGGATACGCAGTATTTT	CASGRGDTQYF
.	TRBJ1-4	TRBV5-6	15	.	TGTGCCAGCAGCCGTGGGCAAAAAACTAATGAAAAACTGTTTTTT	CASSRGQKTNEKLFF
.	TRBJ2-5	TRBV9	16	TRBD1	TGTGCCAGCAGCGCACAGGACAGGGGCGACCAAGAGACCCAGTACTTC	CASSAQDRGDQETQYF
.	TRBJ2-2	TRBV6-4	15	TRBD2	TGTGCCAGCAGTGACTCGACTAGCGGGAGCCGGGAGCTGTTTTTT	CASSDSTSGSRELFF
.	TRBJ1-2	TRBV28	14	TRBD1	TGTGCCAGCAGTTTAGCCGGGACAGGGGATGGCTACACCTTC	CASSLAGTGDGYTF
.	TRBJ2-1	TRBV5-1	15	.	TGCGCCAGCATAGATCAGCCGGGCTCCTACAATGAGCAGTTCTTC	CASIDQPGSYNEQFF
few	TRBJ1-5	TRBV2	15	.	TGTGCCAGCGGAACAGGATCCGCTAGCAATCAGCCCCAGCATTTT	CASGTGSASNQPQHF
.	TRBJ2-2	TRBV5-1	14	.	TGCGCCAGCAGCCCGGAGGCAAACACCGGGGAGCTGTTTTTT	CASSPEANTGELFF
few	TRBJ2-1	TRBV2	8	.	TGTGCCAGCAGTGAACAGTTCTTC	CASSEQFF
.	TRBJ1-4	TRBV7-2	12	.	TGTGCCAGCAGCTCAGTTTCCGAAAAACTGTTTTTT	CASSSVSEKLFF